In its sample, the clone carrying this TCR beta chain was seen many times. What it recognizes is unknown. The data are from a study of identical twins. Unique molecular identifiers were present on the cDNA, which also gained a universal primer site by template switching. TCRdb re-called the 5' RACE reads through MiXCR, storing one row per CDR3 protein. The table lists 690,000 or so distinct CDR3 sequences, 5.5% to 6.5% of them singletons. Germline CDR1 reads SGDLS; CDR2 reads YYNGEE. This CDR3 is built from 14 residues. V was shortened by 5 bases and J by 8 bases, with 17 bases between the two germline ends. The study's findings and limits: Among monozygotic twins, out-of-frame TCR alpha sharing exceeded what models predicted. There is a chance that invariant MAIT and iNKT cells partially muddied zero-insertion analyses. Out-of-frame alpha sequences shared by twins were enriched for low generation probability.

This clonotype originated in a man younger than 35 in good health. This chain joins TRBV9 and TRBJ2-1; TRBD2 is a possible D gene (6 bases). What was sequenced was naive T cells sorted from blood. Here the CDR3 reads CASSLALLGDEQFF. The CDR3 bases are TGTGCCAGCAGTCTAGCGCTTTTAGGCGATGAGCAGTTCTTC.